This T cell receptor beta chain came from a study of cytomegalovirus exposure and HLA in healthy donors (dated by TCRdb to 2016 to 2017). About the study as a whole: In an earlier analysis of around 540 of the donors, less than 350 Gb of sequence data and 95 million to 130 million unique TCR beta sequences from roughly 200 million T cells were reported. About 310 gigabases of sequencing data and 80 million or so unique TCR sequences were included in an early release covering roughly 700 HLA-typed donors. Of the approximately 400 genotyped donors, approximately 80% fell in the genetic ancestry cluster associated with self-reported Caucasian donors. The study aimed to test whether cataloging public T cell receptors could reveal signatures of past pathogen exposure. Using immunosequencing, the study profiled T cell repertoires from roughly 650 subjects and related those repertoires to cytomegalovirus serostatus. Along with the roughly 700-subject first cohort, a separate validation cohort of over a hundred different subjects was used. High-throughput TCR immunosequencing, statistical association of individual TCRs with disease status, and machine learning were combined to predict cytomegalovirus infection status. A later analysis re-analyzed previously published TCR beta repertoires from roughly 600 donors and added high-resolution HLA genotyping to study TCR occurrence patterns. Rather than drawing on any new phenotypic data, the later analysis identified candidate immune exposures from TCR beta sequences and the way those sequences occurred across donors. An earlier analysis of 587 of the donors applied high-throughput TCR beta sequencing to assess whether each TCR beta V gene segment acted as functional or pseudogenic. Donor age, sex, ethnicity and CMV serostatus were compiled together with the repertoire data. In a later genetic analysis, genome-wide SNP genotypes for about three fifths of the roughly 670 donors were used, and that subset was treated as a discovery cohort. All discovery cohort repertoires had been generated using a single sequencing platform. Both class I and class II loci were covered by HLA typing, at four-digit resolution. The number of typed donors differed by locus: roughly 629-640 for A, B, C, DRB1 and DQB1; approximately 520 for DQA1; roughly 600 for DPA1; and 450 to 480 for DPB1. Four or five DR-DQ haplotypes were treated as single units for association and clustering because of strong linkage in the cohort. Among around 400 genotyped donors of the cohort, an average of around 220,000 unique TCR beta nucleotide sequences was sequenced per donor, of which approximately 19% were non-productive.

As for this clone: The antigen it recognizes is unknown. The input lacks base qualities; no much larger clone sits a single base away.

The paper's findings and limits, for the study overall: A further reported finding was that TCR beta sequences accurately predicted the HLA-A and HLA-B alleles for most subjects in the first cohort. The classifier was reported to diagnose cytomegalovirus status with high specificity and sensitivity in both the original cohort and the validation cohort. In an earlier analysis of 587 of the donors, most TCR beta V segments appeared in productive rearrangements about 87% or about 30% of the time, broadly matching IMGT annotations. Compared with the roughly 700-donor mean, donors in an Asian-associated ancestry cluster had fewer N-insertions in productive TCRs, according to a later genetic analysis. The authors suggested that the approach could potentially be extended to other disease states and immunological phenotypes. Because counts were too low, about 18 rarely observed V segments, including chromosome 9 orphons, were left out of the earlier analysis of over 550 of the donors. Roughly uniform sequencing depth across donors was assumed in presence/absence analyses, although this assumption may not hold. In a later analysis, several top co-occurrence clusters were reported to appear linked to parvovirus B19, influenza, CMV and Epstein-Barr virus. Most CMV-associated TCR beta chains appeared to be HLA-restricted in a later analysis, and the HLA associations seemed to be driven largely by CMV exposure. In a later analysis, the rate of TCR association differed among HLA loci, with DRB1 alleles having the most associated TCRs and HLA-C alleles having the fewest. A later analysis found that HLA-associated TCR beta chains were more clonally expanded and had lower generation probabilities than equally common non-associated chains. The 87-base-pair reads could not distinguish some IMGT-functional V segments, including TRBV6-2 and TRBV6-3, so those segments were excluded. The cohort was sequenced for TCR beta chains only, and without alpha or paired-chain data the features that could be detected were limited. The only immune exposure information available for the cohort was CMV serostatus. Correlated functional status among segregating V segments might reflect linkage disequilibrium, but an unknown experimental factor could not be ruled out. A few of the identified cytomegalovirus-associated TCR beta chains were confirmed in vitro to be specific for cytomegalovirus antigens. Across donors, most TCR sequences were observed very rarely, whereas some public TCRs were present in many individuals. At a false discovery rate of 0.05, a later analysis linked 16,951 TCR beta sequences to specific HLA alleles. A cluster of highly shared sequence variants was judged likely to represent a technical artifact of the sequencing pipeline. Assigning TCR associations to individual alleles was difficult when HLA alleles, especially DR and DQ, strongly co-occurred. In a later genetic analysis, a missense DCLRE1C variant was associated with V-gene and J-gene trimming of TCR beta chains, and the association was replicated in an independent cohort. HLA typing was unavailable for some donors at each locus, so association tests used only the typed subset. In the study, about 150 TCR beta chains were listed as associated with cytomegalovirus.

The method was the immunoSEQ multiplex PCR assay. For the multiplex PCR, a mixture combining 60 forward primers for TCR Vbeta segments and 13 reverse primers for TCR Jbeta segments was used. A multiplex PCR assay on genomic DNA amplified the CDR3 region of rearranged TCR beta genes. The amplified TCR beta libraries were sequenced on the Illumina HiSeq System as 87-base-pair reads. The paper's data handling went like this. A later analysis counted about 76 million unique TCR beta chains across the 550 to 700 repertoires, and some 11 million of these chains were shared by at least two donors. A nearest-neighbor algorithm error-corrected the raw reads and collapsed the reads into unique sequences, merging closely related sequences to remove PCR and sequencing errors. Alignment of CDR3 sequences to IMGT reference sequences was used to assign V, D and J gene segments. For a sequence to be retained, at least a six-nucleotide match to both a V gene segment and a J gene segment was required. Rearrangements were called productive when the CDR3 lacked stop codons and stayed in frame with V and J; all others were non-productive. CDR3 was defined according to IMGT convention as the region running from the second conserved V-encoded cysteine to the conserved J-encoded phenylalanine. The earlier analysis of fewer than 750 of the donors excluded sequences that lacked an unambiguous match to a single V gene segment. In an earlier analysis of some 590 of the donors, a V segment was called functional when productive rearrangements were above 56.7%, and segregating when the standard deviation between donors exceeded 5%. To diagnose cytomegalovirus status from the catalog of TCR beta chain sequences, a statistical classification framework was built. In a later analysis, TCR nucleotide sequences were compared against IMGT/GENE-DB human TR gene sequences so that V and J genes could be assigned. A later analysis assigned CDR3 sequences and most-parsimonious VDJ recombination scenarios with the TCRdist pipeline. A later analysis defined each TCR beta chain by its CDR3 amino acid sequence plus V-gene family, and excluded reads lacking a unique V-gene family. As a way to deal with suspected cross-contamination and a sequencing artifact, a later analysis dropped roughly 600 nucleotide sequences that were highly shared and had low generation probability. A later analysis calculated a clonal expansion index for each public chain from normalized within-repertoire ranks of inferred template counts. In a later analysis, generation probabilities were computed with a VDJ recombination model fitted to out-of-frame rearrangements, and the resulting probabilities were checked against IGoR. In a later analysis, TCR-TCR, TCR-HLA and TCR-CMV co-occurrence was scored with hypergeometric tests, and a repertoire-size bias correction was applied to TCR pairs. In a later analysis, false discovery rates were estimated by permuting HLA or CMV assignments 20 times. In a later analysis, co-occurring TCRs were grouped using DBSCAN, and TCRdist sequence similarity was added for clustering within HLA-allele-positive subsets. Repertoires with fewer than 30,000 or more than 120,000 public chains were left out of co-occurrence clustering, as were about 5 repertoires with anomalous nucleotide sharing. The clones in this table, taken by TCRdb from immuneACCESS, are in-frame only. Not every clone is retained; where verified, under half of the shortfall comes from an unresolved V gene, and the cause of the rest is unknown. D and trimming come from the DNA, and the V and J calls and clone size come from that table. For this sample the table gives under 150,000 clones, of which around nine tenths were detected only once. Clones ranked in the top ten supply around 5.5% of the sample.

In total, 500 to 700 healthy bone marrow donors made up the cohort. At the time of sampling, all cohort members were nominally healthy, though unrecorded immune exposures were likely present. The donor was CMV seronegative and was included in the group of several hundred seronegative cohort members. Each donor provided a peripheral blood sample, and peripheral blood mononuclear cells were used for TCR beta sequencing. The Qiagen DNeasy Blood Extraction Kit was used to extract genomic DNA from the blood cell samples. Based on the germline V gene, the CDR1 and CDR2 sequences are SGHRS and YFSETQ. V and J are truncated by 4 bases and 4 bases respectively, leaving an intervening sequence of 14 bases. Its CDR3 holds 14 amino acids, cysteine through phenylalanine. The retained sequence is limited to the CDR3, 42 bases, with the frame set at the first base.

Sequences were obtained from PBMCs. The sequence joins TRBV5-1 to TRBJ1-2; no D gene can be assigned with confidence. The receptor's source is a woman aged 25 to 39 in good health and CMV-seronegative. The DNA sequence reads TGCGCCAGCAGCACGGTCCATATTACCTATGGCTACACCTTC. Its protein is CASSTVHITYGYTF.